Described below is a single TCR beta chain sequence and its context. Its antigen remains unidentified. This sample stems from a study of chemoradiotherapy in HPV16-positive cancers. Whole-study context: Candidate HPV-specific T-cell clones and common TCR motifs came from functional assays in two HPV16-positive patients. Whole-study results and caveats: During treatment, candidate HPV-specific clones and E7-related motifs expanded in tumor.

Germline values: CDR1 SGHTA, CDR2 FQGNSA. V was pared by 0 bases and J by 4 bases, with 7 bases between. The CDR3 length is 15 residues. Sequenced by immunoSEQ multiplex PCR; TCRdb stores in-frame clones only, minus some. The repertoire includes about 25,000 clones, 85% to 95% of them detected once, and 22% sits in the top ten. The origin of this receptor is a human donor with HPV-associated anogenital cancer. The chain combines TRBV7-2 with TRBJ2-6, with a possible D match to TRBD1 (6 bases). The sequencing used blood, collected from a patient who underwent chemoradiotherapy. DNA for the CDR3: TGTGCCAGCAGCTTAGCAGGGACAGGGGCCAACGTCCTGACTTTC. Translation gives CASSLAGTGANVLTF.